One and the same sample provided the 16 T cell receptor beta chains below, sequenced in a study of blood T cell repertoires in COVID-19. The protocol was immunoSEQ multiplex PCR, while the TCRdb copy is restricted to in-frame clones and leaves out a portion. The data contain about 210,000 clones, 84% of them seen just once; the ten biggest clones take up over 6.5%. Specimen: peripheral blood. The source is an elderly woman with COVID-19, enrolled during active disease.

CDR3 nucleotide sequence: TGTGCCAGCAGCGTAGATGCGGGGGGGAACACTGAAGCTTTCTTT. Protein sequence: CASSVDAGGNTEAFF. V gene TRBV9 combines with J gene TRBJ1-1; D possibly corresponds to TRBD1 (5 bases). The length of the CDR3 is 15 residues. Between the trimmed V and J ends, which lost 0 bases and 1 base, there was a span of 10 bases. Germline V gene lookup returns CDR1 SGDLS and CDR2 YYNGEE.

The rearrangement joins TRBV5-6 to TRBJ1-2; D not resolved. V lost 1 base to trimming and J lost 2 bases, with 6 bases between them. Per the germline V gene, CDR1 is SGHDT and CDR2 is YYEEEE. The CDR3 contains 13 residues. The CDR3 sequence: CASSLLANYGYTF. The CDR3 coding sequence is TGTGCCAGCAGCTTGTTAGCCAACTATGGCTACACCTTC.

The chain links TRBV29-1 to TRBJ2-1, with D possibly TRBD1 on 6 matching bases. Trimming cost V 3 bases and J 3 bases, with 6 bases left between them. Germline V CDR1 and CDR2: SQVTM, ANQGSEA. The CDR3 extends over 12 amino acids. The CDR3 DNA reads TGCAGCGTTGAGGACAGCTACAATGAGCAGTTCTTC. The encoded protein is CSVEDSYNEQFF.

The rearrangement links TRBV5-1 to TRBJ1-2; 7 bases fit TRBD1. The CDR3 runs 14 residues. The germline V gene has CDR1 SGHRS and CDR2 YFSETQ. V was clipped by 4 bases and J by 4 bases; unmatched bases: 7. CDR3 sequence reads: CASSPPGDSYGYTF. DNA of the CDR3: TGCGCCAGCAGCCCCCCCGGGGACAGCTATGGCTACACCTTC.

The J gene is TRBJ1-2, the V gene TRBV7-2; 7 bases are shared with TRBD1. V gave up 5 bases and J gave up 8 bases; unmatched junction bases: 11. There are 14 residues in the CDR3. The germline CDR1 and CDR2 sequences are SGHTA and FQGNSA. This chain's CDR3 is CASSPQGTSKGYTF. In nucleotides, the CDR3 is TGTGCCAGCAGCCCACAGGGGACCTCCAAGGGCTACACCTTC. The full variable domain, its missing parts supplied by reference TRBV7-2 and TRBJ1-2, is GAGVSQSPSNKVTEKGKDVELRCDPISGHTALYWYRQSLGQGLEFLIYFQGNSAPDKSGLPSDRFSAERTGGSVSTLTIQRTQQEDSAVYLCASSPQGTSKGYTFGSGTRLTVV.

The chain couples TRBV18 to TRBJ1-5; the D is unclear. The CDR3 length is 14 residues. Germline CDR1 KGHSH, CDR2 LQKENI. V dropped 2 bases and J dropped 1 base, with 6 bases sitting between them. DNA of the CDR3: TGTGCCAGCTCACCAGGGAGGAGCAATCAGCCCCAGCATTTT. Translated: CASSPGRSNQPQHF. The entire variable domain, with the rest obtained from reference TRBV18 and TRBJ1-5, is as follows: NAGVMQNPRHLVRRRGQEARLRCSPMKGHSHVYWYRQLPEEGLKFMVYLQKENIIDESGMPKERFSAEFPKEGPSILRIQQVVRGDSAAYFCASSPGRSNQPQHFGDGTRLSIL.

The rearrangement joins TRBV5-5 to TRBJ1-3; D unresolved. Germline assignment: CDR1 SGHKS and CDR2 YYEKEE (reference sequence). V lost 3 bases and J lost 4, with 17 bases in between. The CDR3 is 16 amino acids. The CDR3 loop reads CASSSVRDGSGNTIYF. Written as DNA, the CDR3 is TGTGCCAGCAGCTCAGTGAGGGATGGTTCAGGAAACACCATATATTTT.

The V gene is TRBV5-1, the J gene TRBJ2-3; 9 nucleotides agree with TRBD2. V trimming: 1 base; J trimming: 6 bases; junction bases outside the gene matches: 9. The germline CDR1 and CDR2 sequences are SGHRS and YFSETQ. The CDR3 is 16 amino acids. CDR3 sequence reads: CASSLYSGGTRDTQYF. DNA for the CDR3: TGCGCCAGCAGCTTGTATAGCGGGGGTACGAGGGATACGCAGTATTTT.

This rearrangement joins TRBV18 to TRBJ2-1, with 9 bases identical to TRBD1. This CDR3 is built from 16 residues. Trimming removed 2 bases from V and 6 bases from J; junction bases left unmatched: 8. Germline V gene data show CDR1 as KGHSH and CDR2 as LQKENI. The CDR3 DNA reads TGTGCCAGCTCACCAGCACAGGGGGCATTTTTCAATGAGCAGTTCTTC. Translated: CASSPAQGAFFNEQFF. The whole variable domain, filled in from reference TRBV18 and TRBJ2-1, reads NAGVMQNPRHLVRRRGQEARLRCSPMKGHSHVYWYRQLPEEGLKFMVYLQKENIIDESGMPKERFSAEFPKEGPSILRIQQVVRGDSAAYFCASSPAQGAFFNEQFFGPGTRLTVL.

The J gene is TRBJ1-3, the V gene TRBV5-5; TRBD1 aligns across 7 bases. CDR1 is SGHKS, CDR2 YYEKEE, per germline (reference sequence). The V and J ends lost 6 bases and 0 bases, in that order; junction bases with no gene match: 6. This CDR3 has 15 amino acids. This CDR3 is CASTYRGSSGNTIYF. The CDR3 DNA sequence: TGTGCCAGCACGTACAGGGGTAGCTCTGGAAACACCATATATTTT.

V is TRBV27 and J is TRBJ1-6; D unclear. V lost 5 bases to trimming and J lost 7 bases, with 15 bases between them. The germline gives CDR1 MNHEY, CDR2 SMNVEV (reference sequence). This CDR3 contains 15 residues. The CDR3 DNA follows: TGTGCCAGCAGTCCCGACGGGGTAGACAATTCACCCCTCCACTTT. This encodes CASSPDGVDNSPLHF.

CDR3 bases: TGTGCCAGCAGTCGCACAGGGAACACTGAAGCTTTCTTT. Amino acid sequence: CASSRTGNTEAFF. V usage is TRBV2 and J usage is TRBJ1-1, with D perhaps TRBD1 (5 bases). CDR1 SNHLY and CDR2 FYNNEI come from the germline V gene. V lost 5 bases to trimming and J lost 1 base, with 8 bases between them. The CDR3 sequence is 13 residues long.

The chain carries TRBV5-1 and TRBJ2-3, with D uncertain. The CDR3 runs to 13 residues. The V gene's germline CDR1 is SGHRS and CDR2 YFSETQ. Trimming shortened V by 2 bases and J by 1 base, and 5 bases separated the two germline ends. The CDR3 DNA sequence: TGCGCCAGCAGCTTACTACGCACAGATACGCAGTATTTT. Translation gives CASSLLRTDTQYF.

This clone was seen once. The CDR3 loop reads CASREQGLGLAGLTGELFF. As DNA, the CDR3 is TGTGCCAGCAGGGAACAGGGGCTCGGACTAGCGGGACTTACCGGGGAGCTGTTTTTT. This chain joins TRBV6-1 and TRBJ2-2, with 12 bases identical to TRBD2. The J segment lost 5 bases and the V segment lost 6 bases, leaving 16 bases of the junction unmatched. Germline V gene lookup returns CDR1 MNHNS and CDR2 SASEGT. The CDR3 totals 19 residues.

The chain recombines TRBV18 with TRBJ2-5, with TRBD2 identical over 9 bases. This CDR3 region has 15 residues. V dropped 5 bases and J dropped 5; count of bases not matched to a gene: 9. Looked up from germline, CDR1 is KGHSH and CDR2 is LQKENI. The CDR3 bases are TGTGCCAGCTCAAGACTAGCGGCCTTCGGGGAGACCCAGTACTTC. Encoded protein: CASSRLAAFGETQYF.

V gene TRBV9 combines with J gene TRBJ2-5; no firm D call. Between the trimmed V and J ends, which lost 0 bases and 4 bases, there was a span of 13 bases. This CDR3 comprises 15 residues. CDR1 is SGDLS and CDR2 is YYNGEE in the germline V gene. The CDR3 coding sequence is TGTGCCAGCAGCGTAGCTGCCGGTCCGGGAGAGACCCAGTACTTC. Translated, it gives CASSVAAGPGETQYF.